The present T cell receptor beta chain was sequenced within a study of cytomegalovirus exposure and HLA in healthy donors. The PCR had 60 Vbeta and 13 Jbeta primers. The repertoire was sequenced with immunoSEQ multiplex PCR; TCRdb's copy has only in-frame clones and lacks some. The sample holds 140,000 to 150,000 clones; more than 8% are singletons and the top ten take 1.8%. Concerning this clone itself: One end of the junction does not line up with germline, which may come from a read error.

The sample was PBMCs. The receptor was derived from a man in his forties or fifties in good health and CMV-seronegative.

This chain's CDR3 is CASSIGTTETDKQYF. The CDR3 DNA reads TGTGCCAGTAGTATAGGGACTACCGAAACAGATAAGCAGTATTTT. This sequence joins TRBV19 and TRBJ2-3; D is perhaps TRBD2 (6 bases). Germline lookup yields CDR1 LNHDA and CDR2 SQIVND (reference sequence). This CDR3 is 15 amino acids long. Drawing the rest from reference TRBV19 and TRBJ2-3, the complete variable domain is DGGITQSPKYLFRKEGQNVTLSCEQNLNHDAMYWYRQDPGQGLRLIYYSQIVNDFQKGDIAEGYSVSREKKESFPLTVTSAQKNPTAFYLCASSIGTTETDKQYFGPGTRLTVL.